Below, one T cell receptor beta chain is given with its context. This specimen belongs to a study of blood T cell repertoires in COVID-19. The protocol was immunoSEQ multiplex PCR, while the TCRdb copy is restricted to in-frame clones and leaves out a portion. In the table there are around 300,000 clones, roughly 89% of which are singletons. V was pared by 2 bases and J by 4 bases, with 11 bases between. Germline CDR1 MNHEY, CDR2 SMNVEV (reference sequence). CDR3 length equals 14 residues. The TCR comes from a woman between 35 and 50 years old with COVID-19, enrolled during active disease. V gene TRBV27 combines with J gene TRBJ1-2, with D possibly being TRBD1 (6 bases). Sequencing used peripheral blood. CDR3 nucleotides: TGTGCCAGCAGTTTAACAGGGTCGGGCTATGGCTACACCTTC. This gives the protein CASSLTGSGYGYTF.